The T cell receptor beta chain under discussion was sequenced for a study of T cell responses to AZD1222 COVID-19 vaccine. Study-wide results and caveats: Targets within unmutated variant regions were reportedly found for nearly half of spike-specific TCRs. CD4 TCRs associated with vaccination spanned spike, dominating at 160-218 and 743-854. Most donors were white British, females outnumbered males, and clonal diversity was possibly underestimated.

CDR1 MGHDK and CDR2 SYGVNS come from the germline V gene. The CDR3 is made up of 15 amino acids. V was pared by 4 bases and J by 4 bases, with 17 bases between. About this clone: The antigen is undetermined.

Assay used: immunoSEQ multiplex PCR; TCRdb lists only in-frame clones, some missing. The sample holds tens of thousands of clones, 85% to 90% seen once. The specimen comprised peripheral blood, sampled on day 0 of AZD1222 vaccination. This receptor was obtained from an adult in good health. V is TRBV25-1 and J is TRBJ2-7, with D perhaps matching TRBD2 (6 bases). The CDR3 loop is CASSAAGRSPYEQYF. The DNA of the CDR3 is TGTGCCAGCAGTGCGGCAGGGAGGTCCCCTTACGAGCAGTACTTC.